These 26 T cell receptor beta chains were all obtained from the same sample, sequenced in a study of T cells in Graves' hyperthyroidism and ophthalmopathy. Amplification of TCR beta CDR3 regions was performed using RNA transcripts as template. The HTBI set primed first-round TCR CDR3 RT-PCR. MiXCR, run by TCRdb on the multiplex PCR reads, gives a single entry per CDR3 protein. In the table there are 550,000 to 600,000 distinct CDR3 sequences, 16% of which are singletons. Input material: blood. Receptor source: a woman aged 18-29 years with Graves' hyperthyroidism.

The chain carries TRBV12-3 or TRBV12-4 and TRBJ2-2, with a tentative D call TRBD2 (6 bases). The CDR3 is made up of 16 amino acids. V lost 5 bases, J lost 0 bases, and 13 bases lay in between. CDR3 protein: CASSIRAGPNTGELFF. DNA for the CDR3: TGTGCCAGCAGTATAAGAGCGGGCCCGAACACCGGGGAGCTGTTTTTT.

The CDR3 here is CASMKAGVADEQFF. The CDR3 nucleotides are TGTGCCAGCATGAAAGCGGGAGTAGCGGATGAGCAGTTCTTC. V is TRBV27 and J is TRBJ2-1; 8 bases line up with TRBD2. The V gene end was trimmed by 7 bases and the J gene end by 8 bases; junction bases not matched to a gene: 10. This CDR3 region has 14 residues. Germline V gene lookup returns CDR1 MNHEY and CDR2 SMNVEV (reference sequence).

This clonotype was seen ten or more times. The rearrangement uses TRBV12-3 or TRBV12-4 and TRBJ2-1; TRBD2 agrees at 9 bases. Unmatched junction bases numbered 5, after V lost 4 bases and J lost 10 bases. The CDR3 spans 13 residues. The DNA for the CDR3 is TGTGCCAGCAGTTATGGGCTAGCGGGGGAGCAGTTCTTC. Its translation: CASSYGLAGEQFF.

The chain carries TRBV15 and TRBJ1-2; the D is unclear. Germline values: CDR1 LNHNV, CDR2 YYDKDF (reference sequence). The CDR3 has 13 amino acids. The germline V and J ends were trimmed by 0 bases and 6 bases, with 8 bases remaining between them. CDR3 sequence (DNA): TGTGCCACCAGCAGAGATTTTAGAAATGGCTACACCTTC. It encodes CATSRDFRNGYTF.

This clonotype has a count of ten or more. This rearrangement joins TRBV20-1 to TRBJ2-7; 9 positions agree with TRBD1. Trimming cost V 3 bases and J 5 bases; bases outside gene matches: 11. CDR1 is DFQATT, CDR2 SNEGSKA, per germline (reference sequence). The CDR3 runs 15 residues. The CDR3 spells CSARETGTGKNEQYF. In DNA form, the CDR3 reads TGCAGTGCTAGGGAAACCGGGACAGGGAAGAACGAGCAGTACTTC.

The V and J genes are TRBV5-1 and TRBJ2-1; TRBD2 matches at 7 bases. Germline V gene data show CDR1 as SGHRS and CDR2 as YFSETQ. J was trimmed by 10 bases and V by 4 bases; bases with no gene match: 2. CDR3 length: 11 residues. The DNA of the CDR3 is TGCGCCAGCAGCACGGGGGGAGAGCAGTTCTTC. Translating it yields CASSTGGEQFF.

V gene TRBV20-1 combines with J gene TRBJ2-7; D call uncertain. CDR1 and CDR2 (germline): DFQATT, SNEGSKA (reference sequence). CDR3 length: 14 amino acids. V lost 2 bases to trimming and J lost 3 bases, with 14 bases between them. The CDR3: CSARPGPHGYEQYF. CDR3 in DNA: TGCAGTGCTAGACCGGGCCCCCATGGCTACGAGCAGTACTTC.

This chain links TRBV6-5 with TRBJ1-6, with no clear D. The CDR3 consists of 14 residues. V gave up 0 bases and J gave up 10 bases, with 10 bases separating them. The germline gives CDR1 MNHEY, CDR2 SVGAGI. This CDR3 is CASSYSRVQSPLHF. CDR3 nucleotides: TGTGCCAGCAGTTACTCTCGTGTACAATCACCCCTCCACTTT.

This chain joins TRBV11-2 and TRBJ1-5, with 7 nucleotides matching TRBD1. Germline assignment: CDR1 SGHAT and CDR2 FQNNGV. The junction had 9 bases not matched to a gene; V was cut back by 5 bases and J by 2 bases. The CDR3 has 16 amino acids. The CDR3 nucleotides are TGTGCCAGCAGCCAATACCTCGGACAGGGCAATCAGCCCCAGCATTTT. It encodes CASSQYLGQGNQPQHF.

This clonotype was seen many times. This rearrangement joins TRBV20-1 to TRBJ2-3; D is uncertain. Germline CDR1 and CDR2: DFQATT and SNEGSKA (reference sequence). The CDR3 totals 14 residues. Trimming shortened V by 3 bases and J by 6 bases, and 16 bases separated the two germline ends. The CDR3 nucleotides read TGCAGTGCTAGTACTGGATTCAACGGCGATACGCAGTATTTT. It is translated as CSASTGFNGDTQYF.

Of note for this clonotype: This may arise from a read error, as a much more abundant clone is one base away. This rearrangement joins TRBV11-1 to TRBJ1-1; no firm D call. The CDR3 runs to 12 residues. Trimming removed 5 bases at V and 6 bases at J, with 10 bases between. Germline assignment: CDR1 SGHAT and CDR2 FQDESV (reference sequence). The CDR3 region has the DNA TGTGCCAGCAGCCCGGGTAACGCTGAAGCTTTCTTT. This gives the protein CASSPGNAEAFF.

The chain combines TRBV14 with TRBJ2-5; the match to TRBD2 covers 8 bases. CDR1 SGHDN and CDR2 FVKESK come from the germline V gene. V dropped 0 bases and J dropped 4; count of bases not matched to a gene: 13. The CDR3 runs 18 residues. Here the CDR3 reads CASSQDFGAGAGGETQYF. The CDR3 DNA follows: TGTGCCAGCAGCCAAGATTTTGGAGCGGGGGCCGGGGGAGAGACCCAGTACTTC.

The J gene is TRBJ2-3, the V gene TRBV7-2; no clear D gene. CDR1 SGHTA and CDR2 FQGNSA come from the germline V gene. This CDR3 spans 14 amino acids. Trimming took 5 bases from V and 0 from J, leaving 9 bases between them. The CDR3 sequence: CASSTDQSTDTQYF. CDR3 in DNA: TGTGCCAGCAGCACGGACCAAAGCACAGATACGCAGTATTTT.

This clonotype was recorded many times. This chain connects TRBV18 to TRBJ2-7, with D tentatively TRBD2 (6 bases). Per germline, CDR1 KGHSH and CDR2 LQKENI. The CDR3 runs 13 residues. V dropped 3 bases and J dropped 6 bases, with 12 bases sitting between them. CDR3 nucleotides: TGTGCCAGCTCACCGCCGGGACTCTCCGAGCAGTACTTC. Its translation: CASSPPGLSEQYF.

This clonotype was seen once. The chain carries TRBV19 and TRBJ1-1; no clear D. V was trimmed by 3 bases and J by 8 bases, leaving 16 bases between them. The CDR3 spans 14 residues. Germline values: CDR1 LNHDA, CDR2 SQIVND (reference sequence). The CDR3 is CASSIRSESAEAFF. Here the CDR3 DNA reads TGTGCCAGTAGTATTCGGTCCGAGAGTGCGGAAGCTTTCTTT. The variable domain in full, completed from reference TRBV19 and TRBJ1-1, reads DGGITQSPKYLFRKEGQNVTLSCEQNLNHDAMYWYRQDPGQGLRLIYYSQIVNDFQKGDIAEGYSVSREKKESFPLTVTSAQKNPTAFYLCASSIRSESAEAFFGQGTRLTVV.

The gene calls are TRBV5-1 and TRBJ1-5; TRBD1 aligns across 8 bases. The CDR3 spans 16 residues. Germline V gene sequence: CDR1 SGHRS, CDR2 YFSETQ. Germline trimming cut 0 bases from V and 7 bases from J; bases unmatched to any gene: 9. DNA for the CDR3: TGCGCCAGCAGCTTGGGACCCCAGGGGGCAGGGCAGCCCCAGCATTTT. Its translation is CASSLGPQGAGQPQHF.

The chain couples TRBV7-3 to TRBJ2-2; D is perhaps TRBD2 (6 bases). The V end lost 5 bases, the J end lost 3 bases, and 19 bases lay between the germline ends. The germline CDR1 and CDR2 sequences are SGHTA and FQGTGA. The CDR3 contains 17 residues. CDR3 protein: CASSPWTTSLHTGELFF. CDR3 in DNA: TGTGCCAGCAGCCCCTGGACTACCAGTCTCCACACCGGGGAGCTGTTTTTT.

This clonotype turned up a few times. V is TRBV10-3 and J is TRBJ2-7; tentative D call: TRBD2 (5 bases). V was trimmed by 6 bases and J by 0 bases, leaving 12 bases between them. CDR1 ENHRY and CDR2 SYGVKD come from the germline V gene. The length of the CDR3 is 14 residues. The CDR3 region is CAIRRRDSSYEQYF. The CDR3, as DNA: TGTGCCATCAGGCGACGGGATAGCTCCTACGAGCAGTACTTC.

This clonotype was detected ten times or more. The rearrangement joins TRBV9 to TRBJ1-1; TRBD1 agrees at 7 bases. The CDR3 has 16 residues. Trimming at V came to 3 bases and at J to 6 bases, leaving 14 bases not matched to a gene. Germline V CDR1 and CDR2: SGDLS, YYNGEE. The DNA of the CDR3 is TGTGCCAGCAGCGAAGTCGACAGGGTCGCCGGCGCTGAAGCTTTCTTT. Protein sequence: CASSEVDRVAGAEAFF.

This clonotype was seen many times. CDR3 amino acids: CASSLSLLRRREQYF. The CDR3 DNA is TGTGCCAGCAGTTTAAGTCTTTTGAGGAGGCGCGAGCAGTACTTC. The rearrangement links TRBV12-3 or TRBV12-4 to TRBJ2-7; D is perhaps TRBD2 (5 bases). Trimming took 2 bases from V and 6 from J, leaving 17 bases between them. The CDR3 consists of 15 residues.

The chain couples TRBV3-1 to TRBJ1-1; D is uncertain. V lost 7 bases and J 11 bases, leaving 14 bases between the germline ends. CDR1 is LGHDT and CDR2 is YNNKEL in the germline V gene (reference sequence). There are 11 residues in the CDR3. CDR3 sequence (DNA): TGTGCCAGCACCCGATTCGGGGAGGCTTTCTTT. Translation: CASTRFGEAFF.

This chain links TRBV6-1 with TRBJ2-7; D may be TRBD2 (5 bases). V dropped 5 bases and J dropped 3 bases, with 17 bases sitting between them. Germline V gene lookup returns CDR1 MNHNS and CDR2 SASEGT. The CDR3 covers 15 residues. The CDR3 reads CASSQGLGPYYEQYF. CDR3 sequence (DNA): TGTGCCAGCAGTCAAGGACTTGGCCCCTACTACGAGCAGTACTTC.

This clonotype appeared many times. The gene calls are TRBV12-3 or TRBV12-4 and TRBJ2-1; TRBD2 aligns across 8 bases. The CDR3 runs 15 residues. V lost 7 bases, J lost 4 bases, and 9 bases stayed unmatched. CDR3 residues: CASTHGIAGYNEQFF. As DNA, the CDR3 is TGTGCCAGCACCCACGGCATAGCGGGATACAATGAGCAGTTCTTC.

There are many counts of this clonotype. The chain uses TRBV28 and TRBJ2-1; D gene unclear. Trimming took 2 bases from V and 7 from J, leaving 9 bases between them. The CDR3 extends over 13 amino acids. CDR1 and CDR2 (germline): MDHEN, SYDVKM. CDR3 bases: TGTGCCAGCAGTTTAGGGTACAAAAATGAGCAGTTCTTC. Translated: CASSLGYKNEQFF.

In its sample, this clonotype was seen a few times. A much larger clonotype is one base distant, so this may be a read error. The CDR3 DNA reads as TGTGCCAGCAGTTACCGCGGGAGGGCCAATGAGCAGTTCTTC. Translated, it gives CASSYRGRANEQFF. The chain joins TRBV6-2 or TRBV6-3 to TRBJ2-1, with 9 bases matching TRBD2. The length of the CDR3 is 14 residues. J lost 6 bases, V lost 2 bases, and 2 bases had no gene match. Per germline, CDR1 MNHEY and CDR2 SVGEGT.

This clonotype was recorded many times. The chain combines TRBV28 with TRBJ1-4, with 8 positions matching TRBD1. Looked up from germline, CDR1 is MDHEN and CDR2 is SYDVKM. This CDR3 has 15 amino acids. V was pared by 4 bases and J by 7 bases, with 8 bases of the junction left unmatched. As DNA, the CDR3 is TGTGCCAGCAGTTCCTGGACAGGGATGGGTGAAAAACTGTTTTTT. Translating gives CASSSWTGMGEKLFF.